The source of this T cell receptor (beta chain) is a study of control samples from healthy donors and cancer patients. Germline V lookup: CDR1 GTSNPN, CDR2 SVGIG (reference sequence). The CDR3 sequence is 13 residues long. The V end was cut by 8 bases, the J end by 7 bases, with 20 bases between. Using immunoSEQ multiplex PCR, the repertoire was profiled, and TCRdb retains in-frame clones only, with some absent. The data contain roughly 170,000 clones, just over 85% of them singletons. The TCR comes from a woman in her 30s in good health. The chain couples TRBV30 to TRBJ1-1; possible D gene TRBD1, 6 bases. The sequenced sample was blood. DNA of the CDR3: TGTGCCGCAAACCCGGACTCCAGGGGTGAAGCTTTCTTT. It encodes CAANPDSRGEAFF.